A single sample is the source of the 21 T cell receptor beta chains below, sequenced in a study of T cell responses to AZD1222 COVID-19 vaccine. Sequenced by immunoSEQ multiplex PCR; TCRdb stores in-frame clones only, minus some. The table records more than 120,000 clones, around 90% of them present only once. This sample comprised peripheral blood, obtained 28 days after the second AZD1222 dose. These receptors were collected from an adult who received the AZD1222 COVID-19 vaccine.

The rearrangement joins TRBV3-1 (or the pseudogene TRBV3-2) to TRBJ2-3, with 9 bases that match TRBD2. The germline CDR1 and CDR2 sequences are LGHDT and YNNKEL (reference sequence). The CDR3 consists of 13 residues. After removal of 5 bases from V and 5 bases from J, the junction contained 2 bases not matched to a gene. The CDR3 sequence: CASSSLAGDTQYF. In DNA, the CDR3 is TGTGCCAGCAGCTCACTAGCGGGAGATACGCAGTATTTT.

The CDR3 sequence is CASSLGSRAAYEQYF. Written as DNA, the CDR3 is TGTGCCAGCAGCTTAGGGAGCAGGGCCGCCTACGAGCAGTACTTC. The chain carries TRBV7-9 and TRBJ2-7; D perhaps matches TRBD1 (5 bases). Trimming left V 1 base short and J 2 bases short, with 12 bases between. This CDR3 is built from 15 residues. Germline lookup yields CDR1 SEHNR and CDR2 FQNEAQ (reference sequence).

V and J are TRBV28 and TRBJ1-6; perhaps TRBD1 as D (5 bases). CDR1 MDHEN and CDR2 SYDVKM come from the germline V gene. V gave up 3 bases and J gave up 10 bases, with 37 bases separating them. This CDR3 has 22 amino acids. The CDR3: CASSFFVGTQGIPGLIYSPLHF. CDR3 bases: TGTGCCAGCAGTTTTTTTGTAGGGACTCAGGGTATCCCGGGGCTAATTTACTCACCCCTCCACTTT.

CDR3 loop: CASRLGLTNEKLFF. CDR3 nucleotide sequence: TGTGCCAGTAGATTGGGACTGACTAATGAAAAACTGTTTTTT. This chain joins TRBV19 and TRBJ1-4, with TRBD1 as a possible D gene (5 bases). V lost 6 bases and J lost 2, with 10 bases in between. CDR1 is LNHDA and CDR2 is SQIVND in the germline V gene (reference sequence). This CDR3 has 14 amino acids.

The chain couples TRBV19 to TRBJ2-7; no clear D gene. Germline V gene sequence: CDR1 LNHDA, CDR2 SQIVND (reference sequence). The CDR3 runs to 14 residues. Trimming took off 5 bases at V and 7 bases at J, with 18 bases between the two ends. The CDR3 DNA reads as TGTGCCAGTAGTCCTGGCAGCGCATTTACGGAGCAGTACTTC. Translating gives CASSPGSAFTEQYF.

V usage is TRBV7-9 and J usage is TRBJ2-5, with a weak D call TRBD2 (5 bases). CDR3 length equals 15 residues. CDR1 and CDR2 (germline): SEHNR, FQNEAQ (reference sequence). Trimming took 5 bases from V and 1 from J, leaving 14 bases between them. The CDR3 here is CASSLSGLGQETQYF. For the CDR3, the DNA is TGTGCCAGCAGCCTCTCCGGACTGGGCCAAGAGACCCAGTACTTC. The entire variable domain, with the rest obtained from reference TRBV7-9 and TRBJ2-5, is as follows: DTGVSQNPRHKITKRGQNVTFRCDPISEHNRLYWYRQTLGQGPEFLTYFQNEAQLEKSRLLSDRFSAERPKGSFSTLEIQRTEQGDSAMYLCASSLSGLGQETQYFGPGTRLLVL.

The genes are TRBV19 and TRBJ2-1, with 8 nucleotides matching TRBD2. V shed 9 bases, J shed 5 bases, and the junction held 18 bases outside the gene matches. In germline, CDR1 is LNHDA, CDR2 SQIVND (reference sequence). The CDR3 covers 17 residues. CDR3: CASKSRWKRETNNEQFF. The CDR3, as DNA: TGTGCCAGCAAAAGCAGGTGGAAGCGGGAGACGAACAATGAGCAGTTCTTC.

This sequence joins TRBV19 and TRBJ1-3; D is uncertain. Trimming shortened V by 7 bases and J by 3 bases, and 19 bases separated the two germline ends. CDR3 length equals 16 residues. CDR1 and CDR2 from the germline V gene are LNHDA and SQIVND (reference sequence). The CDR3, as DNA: TGTGCCAGTACCGCTCAGTTCCTACACGTTGGAAACACCATATATTTT. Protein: CASTAQFLHVGNTIYF.

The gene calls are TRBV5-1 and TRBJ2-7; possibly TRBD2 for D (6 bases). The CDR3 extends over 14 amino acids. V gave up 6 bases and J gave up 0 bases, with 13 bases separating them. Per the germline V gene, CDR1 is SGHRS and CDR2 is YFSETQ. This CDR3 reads CASTRDSTSYEQYF. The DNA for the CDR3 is TGCGCCAGCACGAGGGACTCGACCTCCTACGAGCAGTACTTC.

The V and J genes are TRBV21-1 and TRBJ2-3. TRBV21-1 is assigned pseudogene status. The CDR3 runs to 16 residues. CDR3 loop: CASSKAPQLITDTQYF. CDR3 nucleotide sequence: TGTGCCAGCAGCAAAGCCCCCCAATTAATCACAGATACGCAGTATTTT.

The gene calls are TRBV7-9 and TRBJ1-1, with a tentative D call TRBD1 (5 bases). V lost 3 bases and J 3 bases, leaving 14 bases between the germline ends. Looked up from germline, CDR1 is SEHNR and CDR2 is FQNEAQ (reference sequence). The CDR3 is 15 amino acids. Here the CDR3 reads CASSFRDGGDTEAFF. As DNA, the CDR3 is TGTGCCAGCAGCTTCCGGGACGGGGGGGACACTGAAGCTTTCTTT.

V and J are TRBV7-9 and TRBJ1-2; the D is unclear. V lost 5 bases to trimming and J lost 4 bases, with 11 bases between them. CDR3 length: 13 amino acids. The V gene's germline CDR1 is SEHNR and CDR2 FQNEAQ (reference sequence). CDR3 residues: CASSQSSGYGYTF. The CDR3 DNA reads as TGTGCCAGCAGCCAAAGTTCTGGCTATGGCTACACCTTC.

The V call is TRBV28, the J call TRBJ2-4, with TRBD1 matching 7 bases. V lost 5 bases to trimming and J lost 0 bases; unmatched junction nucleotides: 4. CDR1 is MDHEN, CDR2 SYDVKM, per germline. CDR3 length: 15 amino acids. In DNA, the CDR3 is TGTGCCAGCAGTCAGGGGGATCTAGCCAAAAACATTCAGTACTTC. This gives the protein CASSQGDLAKNIQYF.

The CDR3 spells CASSFGTGGNSPLHF. The CDR3 nucleotides are TGTGCCAGCAGCTTCGGGACAGGGGGCAATTCACCCCTCCACTTT. The genes are TRBV11-3 and TRBJ1-6, with 12 bases matching TRBD1. Trimming cost V 3 bases and J 7 bases; bases outside gene matches: 1. Germline V lookup: CDR1 SGHNT, CDR2 YENEEA. The CDR3 is 15 amino acids.

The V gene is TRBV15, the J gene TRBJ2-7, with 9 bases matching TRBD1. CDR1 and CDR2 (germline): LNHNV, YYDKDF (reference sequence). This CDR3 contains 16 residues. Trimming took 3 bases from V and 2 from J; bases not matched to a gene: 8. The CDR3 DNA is TGTGCCACCAGCAGCTTCCCCTGGACAGGGGCCTACGAGCAGTACTTC. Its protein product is CATSSFPWTGAYEQYF.

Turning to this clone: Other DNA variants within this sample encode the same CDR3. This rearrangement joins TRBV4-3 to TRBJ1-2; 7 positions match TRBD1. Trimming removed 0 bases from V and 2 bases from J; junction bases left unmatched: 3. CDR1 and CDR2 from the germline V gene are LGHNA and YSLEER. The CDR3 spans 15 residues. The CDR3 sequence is CASSQDRGRNYGYTF. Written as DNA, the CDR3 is TGCGCCAGCAGCCAAGATAGGGGGCGGAACTATGGCTACACCTTC.

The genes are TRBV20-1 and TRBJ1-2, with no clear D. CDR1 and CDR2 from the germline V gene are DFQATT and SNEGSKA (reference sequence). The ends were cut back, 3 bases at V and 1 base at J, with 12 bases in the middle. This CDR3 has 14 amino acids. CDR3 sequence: CSASHWAGNYGYTF. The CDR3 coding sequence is TGCAGTGCTAGTCATTGGGCCGGTAACTATGGCTACACCTTC.

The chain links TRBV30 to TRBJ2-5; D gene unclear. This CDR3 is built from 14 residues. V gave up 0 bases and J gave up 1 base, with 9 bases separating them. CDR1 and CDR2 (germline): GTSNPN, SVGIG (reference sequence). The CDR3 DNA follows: TGTGCCTGGAGTGTATTCTTGTTCCAAGAGACCCAGTACTTC. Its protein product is CAWSVFLFQETQYF.

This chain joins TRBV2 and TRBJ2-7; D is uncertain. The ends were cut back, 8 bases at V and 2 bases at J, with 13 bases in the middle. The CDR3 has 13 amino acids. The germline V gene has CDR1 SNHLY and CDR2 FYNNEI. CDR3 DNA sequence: TGTGCCAGCCGGATTCTGTCCACCTACGAGCAGTACTTC. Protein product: CASRILSTYEQYF.

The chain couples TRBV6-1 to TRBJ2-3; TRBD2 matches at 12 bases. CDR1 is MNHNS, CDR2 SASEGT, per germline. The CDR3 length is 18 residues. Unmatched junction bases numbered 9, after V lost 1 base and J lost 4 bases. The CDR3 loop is CASSEDLLAGGPADTQYF. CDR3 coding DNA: TGTGCCAGCAGTGAAGACCTTCTAGCGGGAGGGCCAGCAGATACGCAGTATTTT.

This CDR3 reads CASSQGGRTQFF. The CDR3 region has the DNA TGCGCCAGCAGCCAAGGAGGGCGGACCCAGTTCTTC. The J gene is TRBJ2-1, the V gene TRBV4-3, with D possibly TRBD2 on 5 matching bases. The germline V and J ends were trimmed by 1 base and 13 bases, with 11 bases remaining between them. The CDR3 covers 12 residues. The germline V gene has CDR1 LGHNA and CDR2 YSLEER.